The 22 T cell receptor beta chains listed next were all sequenced from one sample in a study of CD8 T cells in Susac syndrome. Roughly 0.45 to 1 ug RNA was reverse transcribed with random hexamers. In TCRdb, the immunoSEQ multiplex PCR reads were re-called with MiXCR into one record per CDR3 protein. The sample consists of around 150,000 distinct CDR3 sequences, 95% of them appearing once. Input material: CD8+ T cells from PBMCs. These receptors were taken from a human donor with Susac syndrome.

The chain uses TRBV9 and TRBJ1-5, with D perhaps matching TRBD1 (5 bases). V gave up 3 bases and J gave up 5 bases, with 12 bases separating them. This CDR3 contains 14 residues. Germline V gives CDR1 SGDLS, CDR2 YYNGEE. The CDR3 here is CASSGGAGDQPQHF. CDR3 in DNA: TGTGCCAGCAGCGGAGGGGCGGGGGATCAGCCCCAGCATTTT. The variable domain in full, with the rest retrieved from reference TRBV9 and TRBJ1-5, is DSGVTQTPKHLITATGQRVTLRCSPRSGDLSVYWYQQSLDQGLQFLIQYYNGEERAKGNILERFSAQQFPDLHSELNLSSLELGDSALYFCASSGGAGDQPQHFGDGTRLSIL.

This sequence joins TRBV3-1 and TRBJ2-7; 8 nucleotides line up with TRBD2. The length of the CDR3 is 15 residues. Per germline, CDR1 LGHDT and CDR2 YNNKEL (reference sequence). Trimming took 3 bases from V and 4 from J; bases not matched to a gene: 8. The CDR3, as DNA: TGTGCCAGCAGCCATTTCCCGGGACTAGGTTACGAGCAGTACTTC. It is translated as CASSHFPGLGYEQYF.

V gene TRBV9 combines with J gene TRBJ2-7, with 8 bases fitting TRBD1. This CDR3 spans 13 amino acids. The V and J ends lost 3 bases and 5 bases, in that order; junction bases with no gene match: 4. Germline V gives CDR1 SGDLS, CDR2 YYNGEE. CDR3 amino acids: CASSGRTGNEQYF. For the CDR3, the DNA is TGTGCCAGCAGCGGGAGGACAGGGAACGAGCAGTACTTC.

The rearrangement joins TRBV6-5 to TRBJ2-7; a weak D match, TRBD1 (5 bases). CDR1 and CDR2 from the germline V gene are MNHEY and SVGAGI. The ends were cut back, 2 bases at V and 5 bases at J, with 13 bases in the middle. The CDR3 runs to 14 residues. The chain's CDR3 is CASSYLGEGHEQYF. The CDR3 DNA is TGTGCCAGCAGTTACCTAGGGGAAGGGCACGAGCAGTACTTC.

This sequence joins TRBV25-1 and TRBJ2-1; TRBD2 aligns across 7 bases. This CDR3 contains 14 residues. In germline, CDR1 is MGHDK, CDR2 SYGVNS. V lost 6 bases, J lost 9 bases, and 11 bases stayed unmatched. The CDR3 loop reads CASSERGGYGEQFF. The CDR3 DNA sequence: TGTGCCAGCAGCGAACGGGGAGGGTATGGTGAGCAGTTCTTC.

The V gene is TRBV7-9, the J gene TRBJ1-5; D is unresolved. The germline V and J ends were trimmed by 5 bases and 7 bases, with 15 bases remaining between them. Germline values: CDR1 SEHNR, CDR2 FQNEAQ (reference sequence). This CDR3 comprises 14 residues. CDR3 bases: TGTGCCAGCAGCATCGAGGGTATTTACCAGCCCCAGCATTTT. This gives the protein CASSIEGIYQPQHF.

This clonotype has just one count. The genes are TRBV10-3 and TRBJ2-1; TRBD1 might be the D (6 bases). The germline V and J ends were trimmed by 5 bases and 0 bases, with 11 bases remaining between them. Germline CDR1 reads ENHRY; CDR2 reads SYGVKD. CDR3 size: 15 residues. The CDR3 loop is CAISLTGSSYNEQFF. In nucleotides, the CDR3 is TGTGCCATCAGTTTAACAGGGAGCTCCTACAATGAGCAGTTCTTC.

V usage is TRBV9 and J usage is TRBJ2-7; 8 bases line up with TRBD2. There are 14 residues in the CDR3. Germline V CDR1 and CDR2: SGDLS, YYNGEE. Losses at the gene ends were 6 bases for V and 5 bases for J; bases not matched to a gene: 10. The CDR3 loop reads CASNSQAGVDEQYF. As DNA, the CDR3 is TGTGCCAGCAACTCCCAAGCGGGAGTCGACGAGCAGTACTTC.

J is TRBJ2-1 and V is TRBV5-1; 14 bases agree with TRBD2. The germline gives CDR1 SGHRS, CDR2 YFSETQ. This CDR3 is built from 16 residues. J was trimmed by 8 bases and V by 4 bases; bases with no gene match: 8. DNA for the CDR3: TGCGCCAGCAGCCCGACGGGACTAGCGGGAGCAGATGAGCAGTTCTTC. Protein: CASSPTGLAGADEQFF.

The chain carries TRBV11-3 and TRBJ2-7, with 8 bases lining up with TRBD2. V was clipped by 4 bases and J by 3 bases; unmatched bases: 8. The germline V gene encodes CDR1 SGHNT and CDR2 YENEEA. This CDR3 is 15 amino acids long. The CDR3 sequence: CASSSGTRAYYEQYF. The CDR3 DNA is TGTGCCAGCAGCTCCGGGACTAGGGCTTACTACGAGCAGTACTTC.

CDR3 sequence: CATSRVVAGTEAFF. The CDR3, as DNA: TGTGCCACCAGCAGAGTGGTGGCGGGAACTGAAGCTTTCTTT. The rearrangement uses TRBV15 and TRBJ1-1, with unresolved D. Trimming took off 1 base at V and 5 bases at J, with 11 bases between the two ends. This CDR3 is built from 14 residues. Germline CDR1 and CDR2: LNHNV and YYDKDF (reference sequence). The entire variable domain, with the rest obtained from reference TRBV15 and TRBJ1-1, is as follows: DAMVIQNPRYQVTQFGKPVTLSCSQTLNHNVMYWYQQKSSQAPKLLFHYYDKDFNNEADTPDNFQSRRPNTSFCFLDIRSPGLGDTAMYLCATSRVVAGTEAFFGQGTRLTVV.

The chain recombines TRBV20-1 with TRBJ1-2; TRBD1 is a possible D gene (6 bases). The CDR3 loop spans 15 amino acids. V was clipped by 8 bases and J by 7 bases, with 26 bases between them. CDR1 DFQATT and CDR2 SNEGSKA come from the germline V gene (reference sequence). The CDR3 reads CSSYLGARGGAGYTF. CDR3 sequence (DNA): TGCAGTTCCTACCTGGGGGCCCGAGGGGGGGCTGGCTACACCTTC.

The V gene is TRBV9, the J gene TRBJ1-3; D ambiguous. Looked up from germline, CDR1 is SGDLS and CDR2 is YYNGEE. The germline V and J ends were trimmed by 5 bases and 0 bases, with 6 bases remaining between them. This CDR3 comprises 13 residues. The CDR3 region has the DNA TGTGCCAGCAGTCAACCCTCTGGAAACACCATATATTTT. Protein sequence: CASSQPSGNTIYF.

In DNA form, the CDR3 reads TGTGCCAGCAGTACGCTAGCGAGCACAGATACGCAGTATTTT. It translates to CASSTLASTDTQYF. This chain connects TRBV5-4 to TRBJ2-3; D is perhaps TRBD2 (6 bases). V dropped 5 bases and J dropped 0 bases, with 10 bases sitting between them. Germline values: CDR1 SGHNT, CDR2 YYREEE (reference sequence). CDR3 length equals 14 residues. Complete variable domain (other parts from reference TRBV5-4 and TRBJ2-3): ETGVTQSPTHLIKTRGQQVTLRCSSQSGHNTVSWYQQALGQGPQFIFQYYREEENGRGNFPPRFSGLQFPNYSSELNVNALELDDSALYLCASSTLASTDTQYFGPGTRLTVL.

Here the CDR3 reads CASSFKWGIQYF. CDR3 nucleotide sequence: TGTGCCAGCAGTTTTAAATGGGGCATTCAGTACTTC. The J gene is TRBJ2-4, the V gene TRBV12-3 or TRBV12-4, with no clear D. Deletions cut 3 bases from V and 9 bases from J, with 9 bases between. The length of the CDR3 is 12 residues.

V and J are TRBV5-6 and TRBJ2-1; perhaps TRBD1 as D (6 bases). Germline CDR1 SGHDT, CDR2 YYEEEE. Trimming pared 0 bases from V and 5 bases from J, leaving 27 bases between. The CDR3 runs 20 residues. The CDR3 protein is CASSLVVRLDMGQWNNEQFF. The CDR3 coding sequence is TGTGCCAGCAGCTTGGTAGTTAGGTTGGACATGGGACAATGGAACAATGAGCAGTTCTTC.

This clonotype was counted only a few times. V and J are TRBV12-5 and TRBJ1-1; no clear D gene. The germline V gene encodes CDR1 LGHNT and CDR2 FRNRAP. CDR3 size: 10 residues. Trimming took off 6 bases at V and 4 bases at J, with 3 bases between the two ends. CDR3 sequence reads: CASGPTEAFF. The CDR3 coding sequence is TGTGCTAGTGGCCCCACTGAAGCTTTCTTT.

The rearrangement uses TRBV6-6 and TRBJ1-4, with 9 bases lining up with TRBD1. Germline-derived CDR1 and CDR2 are MNHNY and SVGAGI (reference sequence). With V trimmed by 6 bases and J by 7 bases, 6 bases remained unmatched. This CDR3 contains 14 residues. CDR3 coding DNA: TGTGCCAGCAGACAGGGACAGGGCGGTGAAAAACTGTTTTTT. It is translated as CASRQGQGGEKLFF.

This clonotype came up once. The chain couples TRBV13 to TRBJ2-7; 11 bases align to TRBD1. J was trimmed by 6 bases and V by 4 bases; bases with no gene match: 2. Germline values: CDR1 PRHDT, CDR2 FYEKMQ (reference sequence). This CDR3 comprises 13 residues. Written as DNA, the CDR3 is TGTGCCAGCAGCTCCGGGACAGGGGGCGAGCAGTACTTC. Translated, it gives CASSSGTGGEQYF.

The gene calls are TRBV7-6 and TRBJ1-1, with 7 bases lining up with TRBD1. The V gene's germline CDR1 is SGHVS and CDR2 FNYEAQ. V was clipped by 5 bases and J by 1 base; unmatched bases: 4. This CDR3 is built from 14 residues. The CDR3 DNA reads TGTGCCAGCAGCAGACAGGGCCCGAACACTGAAGCTTTCTTT. As protein: CASSRQGPNTEAFF. Full variable domain (rest looked up from reference TRBV7-6 and TRBJ1-1): GAGVSQSPRYKVTKRGQDVALRCDPISGHVSLYWYRQALGQGPEFLTYFNYEAQQDKSGLPNDRFSAERPEGSISTLTIQRTEQRDSAMYRCASSRQGPNTEAFFGQGTRLTVV.

The chain carries TRBV2 and TRBJ2-1; D possibly corresponds to TRBD2 (6 bases). Germline CDR1 reads SNHLY; CDR2 reads FYNNEI. This CDR3 has 12 amino acids. The V gene lost 11 bases and the J gene lost 7 bases, with 15 bases spanning the gap. The CDR3 DNA reads TGTGCCGGTCTGACTAGTCCAAATGAGCAGTTCTTC. Translating gives CAGLTSPNEQFF.

The chain combines TRBV20-1 with TRBJ2-4; no reliable D call. The ends were cut back, 0 bases at V and 8 bases at J, with 17 bases in the middle. The CDR3 runs 15 residues. The germline gives CDR1 DFQATT, CDR2 SNEGSKA (reference sequence). CDR3 amino acids: CSARDLGVSGDIQYF. As DNA, the CDR3 is TGCAGTGCTAGAGATTTGGGCGTCAGTGGGGACATTCAGTACTTC.